There are a few counts of the clone carrying this TCR beta chain. The antigen is undetermined. TCRdb re-called the reads with MiXCR, one entry per CDR3 protein. This sample has hundreds of thousands of distinct CDR3 sequences, with 40% to 50% found just once. The entry originates in a study of T cell repertoires in cytomegalovirus infection. Study as a whole: Indications of both CMV infection and matching HLA type were provided by public TCR beta signatures.

The CDR3 spans 14 residues. V lost 5 bases, J lost 0 bases, and 11 bases lay in between. CDR1 is SGHTA, CDR2 FQGNSA, per germline. The sequence came from a human donor in good health (CMV status not recorded). Some clones in this sample may be carry-over from other donors' samples. The chain joins TRBV7-2 to TRBJ2-7; possible D gene TRBD1, 6 bases. The source material was cultured PBMCs, sampled from culture after CMV antigen stimulation. The CDR3 DNA follows: TGTGCCAGCAGCGGAAGACAGGTCTCCTACGAGCAGTACTTC. This encodes CASSGRQVSYEQYF.